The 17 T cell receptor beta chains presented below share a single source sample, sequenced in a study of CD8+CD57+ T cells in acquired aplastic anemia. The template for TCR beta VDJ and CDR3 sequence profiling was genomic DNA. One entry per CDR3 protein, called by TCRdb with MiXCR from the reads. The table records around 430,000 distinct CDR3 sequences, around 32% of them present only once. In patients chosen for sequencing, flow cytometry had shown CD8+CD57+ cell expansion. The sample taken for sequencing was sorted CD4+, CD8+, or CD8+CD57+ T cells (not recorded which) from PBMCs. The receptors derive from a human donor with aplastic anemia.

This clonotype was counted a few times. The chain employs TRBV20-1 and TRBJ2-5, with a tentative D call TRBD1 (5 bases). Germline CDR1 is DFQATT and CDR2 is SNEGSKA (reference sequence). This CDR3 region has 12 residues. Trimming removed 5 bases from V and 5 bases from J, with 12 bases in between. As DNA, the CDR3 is TGCAGTGCTCAATGGGGCCAGGAGACCCAGTACTTC. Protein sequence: CSAQWGQETQYF.

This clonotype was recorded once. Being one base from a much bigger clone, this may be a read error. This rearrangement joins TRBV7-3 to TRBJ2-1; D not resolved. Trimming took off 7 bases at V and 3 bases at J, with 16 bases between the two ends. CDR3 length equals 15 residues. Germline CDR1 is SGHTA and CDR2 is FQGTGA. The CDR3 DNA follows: TGTGCCAGCACCCCCAGTCCCTCCCGCTACAATGAGCAGTTCTTC. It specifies CASTPSPSRYNEQFF. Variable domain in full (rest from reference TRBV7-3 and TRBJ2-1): GAGVSQTPSNKVTEKGKYVELRCDPISGHTALYWYRQSLGQGPEFLIYFQGTGAADDSGLPNDRFFAVRPEGSVSTLKIQRTERGDSAVYLCASTPSPSRYNEQFFGPGTRLTVL.

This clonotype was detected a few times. The CDR3 here is CASSGSGGEQYF. The CDR3 nucleotides read TGTGCCAGCAGTGGGTCAGGCGGCGAGCAGTACTTC. The chain is built from TRBV2 and TRBJ2-7; D remains unclear. CDR1 SNHLY and CDR2 FYNNEI come from the germline V gene. V gave up 4 bases and J gave up 6 bases, with 10 bases separating them. The CDR3 contains 12 residues.

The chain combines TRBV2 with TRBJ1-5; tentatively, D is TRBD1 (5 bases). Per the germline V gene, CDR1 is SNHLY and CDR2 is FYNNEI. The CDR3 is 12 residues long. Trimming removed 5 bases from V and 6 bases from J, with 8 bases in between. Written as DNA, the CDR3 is TGTGCCAGCAGTTTAGACAGTCAGCCCCAGCATTTT. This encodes CASSLDSQPQHF.

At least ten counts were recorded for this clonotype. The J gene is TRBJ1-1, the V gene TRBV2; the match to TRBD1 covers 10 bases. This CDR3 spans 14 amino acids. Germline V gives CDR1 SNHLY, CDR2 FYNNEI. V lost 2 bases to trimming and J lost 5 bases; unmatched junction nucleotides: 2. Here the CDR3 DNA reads TGTGCCAGCAGTGAAAGGACAGGGGGGACTGAAGCTTTCTTT. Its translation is CASSERTGGTEAFF.

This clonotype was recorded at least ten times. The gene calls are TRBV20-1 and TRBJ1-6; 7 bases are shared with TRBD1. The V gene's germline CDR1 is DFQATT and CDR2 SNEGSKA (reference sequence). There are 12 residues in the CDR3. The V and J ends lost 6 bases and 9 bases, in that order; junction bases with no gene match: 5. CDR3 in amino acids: CSARQGVSPLHF. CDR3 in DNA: TGCAGTGCCCGCCAGGGGGTTTCACCCCTCCACTTT.

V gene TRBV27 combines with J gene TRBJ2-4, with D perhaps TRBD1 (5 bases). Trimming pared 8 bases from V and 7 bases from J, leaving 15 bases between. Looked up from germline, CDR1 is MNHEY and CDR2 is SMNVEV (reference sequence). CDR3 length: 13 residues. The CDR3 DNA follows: TGTGCCAGCGTGGGAACAAAGGGGAACATTCAGTACTTC. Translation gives CASVGTKGNIQYF.

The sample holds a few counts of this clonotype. The chain's CDR3 is CSFEGLLQETQYF. The CDR3 DNA sequence: TGCAGTTTTGAGGGACTTCTTCAAGAGACCCAGTACTTC. V and J are TRBV29-1 and TRBJ2-5, with D possibly being TRBD2 (6 bases). Germline V CDR1 and CDR2: SQVTM, ANQGSEA. This CDR3 is 13 amino acids long. The full variable domain, in which reference TRBV29-1 and TRBJ2-5 provide the parts outside the CDR3, is SAVISQKPSRDICQRGTSLTIQCQVDSQVTMMFWYRQQPGQSLTLIATANQGSEATYESGFVIDKFPISRPNLTFSTLTVSNMSPEDSSIYLCSFEGLLQETQYFGPGTRLLVL.

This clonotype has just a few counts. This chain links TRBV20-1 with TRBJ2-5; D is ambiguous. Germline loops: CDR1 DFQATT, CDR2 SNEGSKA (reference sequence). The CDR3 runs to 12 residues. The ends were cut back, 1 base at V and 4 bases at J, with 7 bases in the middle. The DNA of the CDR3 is TGCAGTGCTAGAGTCCCCGGAGAGACCCAGTACTTC. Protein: CSARVPGETQYF.

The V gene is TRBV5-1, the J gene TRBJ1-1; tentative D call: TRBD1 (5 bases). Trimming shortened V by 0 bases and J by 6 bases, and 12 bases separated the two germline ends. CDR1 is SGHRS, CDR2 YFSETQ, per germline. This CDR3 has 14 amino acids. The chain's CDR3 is CASSLDQGLAEAFF. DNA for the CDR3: TGCGCCAGCAGCTTGGACCAGGGTCTTGCTGAAGCTTTCTTT. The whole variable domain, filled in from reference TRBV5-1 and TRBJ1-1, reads KAGVTQTPRYLIKTRGQQVTLSCSPISGHRSVSWYQQTPGQGLQFLFEYFSETQRNKGNFPGRFSGRQFSNSRSEMNVSTLELGDSALYLCASSLDQGLAEAFFGQGTRLTVV.

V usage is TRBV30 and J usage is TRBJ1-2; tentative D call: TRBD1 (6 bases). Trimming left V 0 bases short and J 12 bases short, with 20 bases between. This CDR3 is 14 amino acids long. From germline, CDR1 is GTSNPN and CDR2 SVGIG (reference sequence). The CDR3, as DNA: TGTGCCTGGAGTGTGATGCGGGGCAGGGGTTACGACACCTTC. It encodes CAWSVMRGRGYDTF.

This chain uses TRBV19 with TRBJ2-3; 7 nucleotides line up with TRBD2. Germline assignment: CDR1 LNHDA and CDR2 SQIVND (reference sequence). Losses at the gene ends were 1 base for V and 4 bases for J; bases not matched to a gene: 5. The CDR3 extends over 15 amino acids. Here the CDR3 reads CASSIGAGGADTQYF. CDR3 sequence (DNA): TGTGCCAGTAGTATAGGAGCTGGGGGGGCAGATACGCAGTATTTT.

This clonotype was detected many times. CDR3 coding DNA: TGTGCCAGCAGCGACCGACAGGCGGGTGAGCAGTTCTTC. Translating gives CASSDRQAGEQFF. The chain uses TRBV9 and TRBJ2-1, with D perhaps TRBD1 (6 bases). The CDR3 is 13 residues long. V lost 3 bases to trimming and J lost 9 bases, with 13 bases between them. Germline CDR1 and CDR2: SGDLS and YYNGEE. Looking up the rest from reference TRBV9 and TRBJ2-1 gives the full variable domain: DSGVTQTPKHLITATGQRVTLRCSPRSGDLSVYWYQQSLDQGLQFLIQYYNGEERAKGNILERFSAQQFPDLHSELNLSSLELGDSALYFCASSDRQAGEQFFGPGTRLTVL.

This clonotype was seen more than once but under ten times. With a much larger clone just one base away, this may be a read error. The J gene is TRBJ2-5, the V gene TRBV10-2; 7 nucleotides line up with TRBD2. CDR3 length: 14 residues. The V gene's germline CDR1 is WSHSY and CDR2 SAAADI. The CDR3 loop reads CAGSDGTIQETQYF. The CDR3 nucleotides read TGCGCCGGCAGTGACGGGACTATCCAAGAGACCCAGTACTTC.

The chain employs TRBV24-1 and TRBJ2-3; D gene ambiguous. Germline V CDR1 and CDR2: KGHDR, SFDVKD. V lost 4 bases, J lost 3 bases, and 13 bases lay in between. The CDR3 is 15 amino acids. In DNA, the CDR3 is TGTGCCACCAGTGACCTAAATGAACTGACAGATACGCAGTATTTT. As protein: CATSDLNELTDTQYF.

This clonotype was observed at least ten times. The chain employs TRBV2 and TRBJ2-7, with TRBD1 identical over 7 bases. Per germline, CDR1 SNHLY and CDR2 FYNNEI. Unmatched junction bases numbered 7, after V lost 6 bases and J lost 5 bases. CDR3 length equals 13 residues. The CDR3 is CASRFDRAHEQYF. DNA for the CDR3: TGTGCCAGCAGGTTCGACAGGGCCCACGAGCAGTACTTC.

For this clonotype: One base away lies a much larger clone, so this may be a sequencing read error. This CDR3 reads CSANDGDYEQCF. The CDR3 nucleotides are TGCAGTGCTAATGACGGAGACTACGAGCAGTGCTTC. The V call is TRBV20-1, the J call TRBJ2-7; possible D gene TRBD2, 5 bases. The V gene's germline CDR1 is DFQATT and CDR2 SNEGSKA (reference sequence). This CDR3 is built from 12 residues.